This paragraph reports one TCR beta chain. Antigen unknown. This sample is part of a study of T cell responses to AZD1222 COVID-19 vaccine. Points from the study as a whole: At baseline, seropositivity was found in only a handful of AZD1222 recipients.

Profiling relied on immunoSEQ multiplex PCR, and the TCRdb table lists in-frame clones only, not all of them. The sample carries around 87,000 clones, under 90% recorded once. Losses at the gene ends were 6 bases for V and 5 bases for J; bases not matched to a gene: 7. The CDR3 totals 13 residues. The germline V gene has CDR1 SQVTM and CDR2 ANQGSEA. The sequencing used peripheral blood, collected on day 0 of AZD1222 vaccination. This chain links TRBV29-1 with TRBJ1-1; TRBD1 matches at 9 bases. This TCR was sampled from an adult in good health. The CDR3 DNA follows: TGCAGCGTCCACAGGGGGCGCGGAACTGAAGCTTTCTTT. It yields the protein CSVHRGRGTEAFF. The full variable domain, its missing parts supplied by reference TRBV29-1 and TRBJ1-1, is SAVISQKPSRDICQRGTSLTIQCQVDSQVTMMFWYRQQPGQSLTLIATANQGSEATYESGFVIDKFPISRPNLTFSTLTVSNMSPEDSSIYLCSVHRGRGTEAFFGQGTRLTVV.